Detailed here is one TCR beta chain. This clonotype showed up many times. It has no known antigen specificity. Nothing much larger sits one base from this clone, and base qualities are not available. CDR1 and CDR2, per the germline V gene, are SGHTA and FQGNSA. Taken from cysteine to phenylalanine, the CDR3 has 15 residues. CDR3 DNA only is kept here, 45 bases in frame from base 1. Clipping removes 3 bases from V and 6 bases from J, with 9 as the unmatched junction base count. The data originate from a study of T cell repertoires in cytomegalovirus infection (dated by TCRdb to about 2019). Notes on the research overall: The HLA type of each donor mattered for the analysis, because public TCR beta signatures pointed to carriage of CMV infection along with the matching HLA type. Findings and caveats that apply to the study as a whole: In both this cohort and an independent approximately 370-donor cohort, the cumulative frequency of public TCR beta family members distinguished carriers of CMV infection plus the relevant HLA type. The ex vivo response was dominated by HLA-C-restricted CMV-specific TCR beta clonotypes, which also provided the single most frequent clonotype in two of eight donors.

The listed sequencing device is Illumina HiSeq 1500. TCRdb trimmed the raw reads at Q25, called clones with MiXCR and kept productive beta chains. Each CDR3 protein gets just one entry, which takes the most common genes and DNA from the rows behind it. Present in this sample are 250,000 or so distinct CDR3 sequences, approximately 10% of which were seen just once. More than 13% of the sample is taken by the ten largest. The specimen was PBMCs. The source of this sequence is a human donor in good health (CMV status not recorded). Some clones in this sample may be carry-over from other donors' samples. The chain couples TRBV7-2 to TRBJ2-3, with 7 bases aligning to TRBD2. This receptor has the CDR3 CASSFSSGVQDTQYF. The DNA reads TGTGCCAGCAGCTTTTCTAGCGGAGTCCAGGATACGCAGTATTTT.